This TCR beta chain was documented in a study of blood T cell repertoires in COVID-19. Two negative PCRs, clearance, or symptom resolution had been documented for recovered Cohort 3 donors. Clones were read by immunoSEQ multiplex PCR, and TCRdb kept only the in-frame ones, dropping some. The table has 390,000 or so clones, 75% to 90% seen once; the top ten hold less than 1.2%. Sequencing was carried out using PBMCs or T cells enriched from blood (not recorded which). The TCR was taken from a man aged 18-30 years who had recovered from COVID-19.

The CDR3 DNA reads as TGTGCCAGCAGCGCTAGCAGAGTCTATGGCTACACCTTC. Residues: CASSASRVYGYTF. The chain carries TRBV6-5 and TRBJ1-2; unclear D gene. The CDR3 is made up of 13 amino acids. The V end lost 6 bases, the J end lost 4 bases, and 12 bases lay between the germline ends. Germline V gene lookup returns CDR1 MNHEY and CDR2 SVGAGI.